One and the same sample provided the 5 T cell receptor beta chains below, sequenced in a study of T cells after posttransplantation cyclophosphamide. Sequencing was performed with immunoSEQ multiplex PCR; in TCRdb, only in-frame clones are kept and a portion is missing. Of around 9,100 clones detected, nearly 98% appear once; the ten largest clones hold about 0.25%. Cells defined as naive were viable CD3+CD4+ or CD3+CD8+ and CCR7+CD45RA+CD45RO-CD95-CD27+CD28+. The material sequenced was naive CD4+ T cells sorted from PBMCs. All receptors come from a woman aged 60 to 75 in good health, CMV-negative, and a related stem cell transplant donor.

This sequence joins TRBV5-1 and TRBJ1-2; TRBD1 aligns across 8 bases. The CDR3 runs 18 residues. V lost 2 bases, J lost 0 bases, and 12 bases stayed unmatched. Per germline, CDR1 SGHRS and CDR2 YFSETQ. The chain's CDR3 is CASSLLPWDRIANYGYTF. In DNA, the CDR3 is TGCGCCAGCAGCTTACTACCCTGGGACAGGATAGCTAACTATGGCTACACCTTC. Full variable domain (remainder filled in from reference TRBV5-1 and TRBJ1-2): KAGVTQTPRYLIKTRGQQVTLSCSPISGHRSVSWYQQTPGQGLQFLFEYFSETQRNKGNFPGRFSGRQFSNSRSEMNVSTLELGDSALYLCASSLLPWDRIANYGYTFGSGTRLTVV.

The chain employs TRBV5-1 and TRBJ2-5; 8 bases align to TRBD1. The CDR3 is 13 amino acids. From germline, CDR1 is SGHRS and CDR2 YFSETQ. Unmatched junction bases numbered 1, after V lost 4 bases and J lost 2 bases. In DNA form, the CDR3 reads TGCGCCAGCAGCCGGACAGGGCAAGAGACCCAGTACTTC. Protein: CASSRTGQETQYF.

The CDR3 is CASTLVGGSNSPLHF. Here the CDR3 DNA reads TGTGCCAGCACCCTAGTCGGGGGGTCCAATTCACCCCTCCACTTT. The chain is built from TRBV7-2 and TRBJ1-6, with TRBD1 as a possible D gene (5 bases). V lost 7 bases and J 7 bases, leaving 17 bases between the germline ends. This CDR3 spans 15 amino acids. The germline V gene has CDR1 SGHTA and CDR2 FQGNSA. Full variable domain (outside the CDR3, taken from reference TRBV7-2 and TRBJ1-6): GAGVSQSPSNKVTEKGKDVELRCDPISGHTALYWYRQSLGQGLEFLIYFQGNSAPDKSGLPSDRFSAERTGGSVSTLTIQRTQQEDSAVYLCASTLVGGSNSPLHFGNGTRLTVT.

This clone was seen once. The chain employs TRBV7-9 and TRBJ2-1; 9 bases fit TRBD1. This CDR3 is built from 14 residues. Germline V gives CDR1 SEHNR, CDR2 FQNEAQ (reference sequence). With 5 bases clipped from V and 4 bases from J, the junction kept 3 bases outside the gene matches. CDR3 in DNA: TGTGCCAGCAGCCTCGGGACAGGGTACAATGAGCAGTTCTTC. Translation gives CASSLGTGYNEQFF.

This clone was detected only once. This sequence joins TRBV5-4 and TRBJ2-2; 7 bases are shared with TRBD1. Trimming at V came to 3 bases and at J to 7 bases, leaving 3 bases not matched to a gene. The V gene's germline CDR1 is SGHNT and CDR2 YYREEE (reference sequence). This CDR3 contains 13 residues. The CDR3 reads CASSSQGIGELFF. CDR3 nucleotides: TGTGCCAGCAGCTCACAGGGGATCGGGGAGCTGTTTTTT. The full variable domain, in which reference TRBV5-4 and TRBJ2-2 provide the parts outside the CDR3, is ETGVTQSPTHLIKTRGQQVTLRCSSQSGHNTVSWYQQALGQGPQFIFQYYREEENGRGNFPPRFSGLQFPNYSSELNVNALELDDSALYLCASSSQGIGELFFGEGSRLTVL.